This TCR beta chain was sequenced in a study of T cells in Graves' hyperthyroidism and ophthalmopathy. The germline gives CDR1 SGHRS, CDR2 YFSETQ. V lost 1 base and J 7 bases, leaving 15 bases between the germline ends. CDR3 length equals 15 residues. This clonotype was found a few times. Amplified TCR beta CDR3 regions came from RNA transcripts. The TCR CDR3 first-round RT-PCR relied on the HTBI primer set. TCRdb re-called the multiplex PCR reads with MiXCR, one entry per CDR3 protein. The sample holds about 590,000 distinct CDR3 sequences, 15% to 18% seen once. Sequenced input: blood. The sequence came from a woman aged 25-40 years with Graves' hyperthyroidism. The chain employs TRBV5-1 and TRBJ2-1, with D possibly matching TRBD2 (6 bases). CDR3 region: CASSLSAGPRNEQFF. The DNA for the CDR3 is TGCGCCAGCAGCTTGTCGGCGGGACCACGGAATGAGCAGTTCTTC.